This T cell receptor (beta chain) was recorded in a study of blood T cell repertoires in COVID-19. The CDR3 length is 15 residues. V lost 6 bases, J lost 5 bases, and 9 bases stayed unmatched. Germline CDR1 is MNHEY and CDR2 is SVGEGT. The table came from immunoSEQ multiplex PCR; TCRdb's copy has only in-frame clones and leaves some out. The sample lists approximately 180,000 clones, over 75% seen once, with 9.5% to 12% in the top ten. The sample taken for sequencing was peripheral blood. The V and J genes are TRBV6-2 or TRBV6-3 and TRBJ2-1; TRBD2 matches 8 bases. The TCR originated in a human donor with active or convalescent COVID-19. The donor label of this sample is uncertain. Written as DNA, the CDR3 is TGTGCCAGCAGCGACGGGCGGGGGGAAAACAATGAGCAGTTCTTC. Protein product: CASSDGRGENNEQFF.